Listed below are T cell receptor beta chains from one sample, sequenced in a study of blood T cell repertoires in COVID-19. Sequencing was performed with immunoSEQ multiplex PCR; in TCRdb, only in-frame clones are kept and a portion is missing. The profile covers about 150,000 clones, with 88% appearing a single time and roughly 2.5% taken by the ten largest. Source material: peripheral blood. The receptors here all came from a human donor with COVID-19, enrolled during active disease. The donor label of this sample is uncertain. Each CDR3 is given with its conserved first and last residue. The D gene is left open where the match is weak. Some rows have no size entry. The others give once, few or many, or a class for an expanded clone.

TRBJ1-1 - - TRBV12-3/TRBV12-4 TGTGCCAGCAGGGGGGGAAGGAACACTGAAGCTTTCTTT CASRGGRNTEAFF
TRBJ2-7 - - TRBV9 TGTGCCAGCAGCGCACTCGGGATTCCCTCCTACGAGCAGTACTTC CASSALGIPSYEQYF
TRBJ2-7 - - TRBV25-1 TGTGCCAGCAGTGAAAAGGGCCCCGGCGGGTACGAGCAGTACTTC CASSEKGPGGYEQYF
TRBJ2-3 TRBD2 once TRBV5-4 TGTGCCAGCAGATGGAGCGGGAGGGCCGAGGATACGCAGTATTTT CASRWSGRAEDTQYF
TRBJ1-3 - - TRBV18 TGTGCCAGCTCACTGGGGCCTTCTGGAAACACCATATATTTT CASSLGPSGNTIYF
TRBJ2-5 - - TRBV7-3 TGTGCCAGCAGCTTAATGGGGGGTACCCAAGAGACCCAGTACTTC CASSLMGGTQETQYF
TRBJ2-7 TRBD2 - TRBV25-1 TGTGCCAGCAGTGAGGCGGGGGGGTACGAGCAGTACTTC CASSEAGGYEQYF
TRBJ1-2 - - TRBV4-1 TGCGCCAGCAGCCAAGGGGAGACTAACTATGGCTACACCTTC CASSQGETNYGYTF
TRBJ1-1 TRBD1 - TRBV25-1 TGTGCCAGCTCCGGGACAGGCCCGAACACTGAAGCTTTCTTT CASSGTGPNTEAFF
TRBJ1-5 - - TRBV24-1 TGTGCCACCAGTGATCTACTTAGCGGGAGGAAAGGTCAGCCCCAGCATTTT CATSDLLSGRKGQPQHF
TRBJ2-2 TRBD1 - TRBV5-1 TGCGCCAGCAGCTCGGGACAGGGGGCTCCCGGGGAGCTGTTTTTT CASSSGQGAPGELFF
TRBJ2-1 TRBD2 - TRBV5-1 TGCGCCAGCAGACTCGGGGGGGATTACAATGAGCAGTTCTTC CASRLGGDYNEQFF
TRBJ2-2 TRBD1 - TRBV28 TGTGCCAGCAGTGAGACAGGGACGAACACCGGGGAGCTGTTTTTT CASSETGTNTGELFF
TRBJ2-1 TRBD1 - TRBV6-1 TGTGCCAGCAGTGAGGACAGGGGGGATGAGCAGTTCTTC CASSEDRGDEQFF
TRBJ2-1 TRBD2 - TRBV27 TGTGCCAGCAGTTTAGGGTTAGCGGGAAACAATGAGCAGTTCTTC CASSLGLAGNNEQFF
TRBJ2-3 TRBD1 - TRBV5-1 TGCGCCAGCAGCCAGACAGGGGGTAAAACAGATACGCAGTATTTT CASSQTGGKTDTQYF
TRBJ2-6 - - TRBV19 TGTGCCAGTAGTATGTTGGACAGCGGGGCCAACGTCCTGACTTTC CASSMLDSGANVLTF
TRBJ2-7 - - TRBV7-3 TGTGCCAGCAGCTTGGGGCCGCGCTCCTACGAGCAGTACTTC CASSLGPRSYEQYF
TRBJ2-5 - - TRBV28 TGTGCCAGTGTGGAGGGCCGGGCCCAGTACTTC CASVEGRAQYF
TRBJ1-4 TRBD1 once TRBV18 TGTGCCAGCTCACCCCCCGACAGGGAGGATGAAAAACTGTTTTTT CASSPPDREDEKLFF
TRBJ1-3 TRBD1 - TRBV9 TGTGCCAGCAGCGAAGGACAGGGAGCTGGAAACACCATATATTTT CASSEGQGAGNTIYF
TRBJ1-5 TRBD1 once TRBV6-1 TGTGCCAGCAGTGCCCACAGGGGGCTCGGGGATCAGCCCCAGCATTTT CASSAHRGLGDQPQHF
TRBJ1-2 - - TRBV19 TGTGCCAGTAGTATGGTTGGGGAGGTATACGATGGCTACACCTTC CASSMVGEVYDGYTF
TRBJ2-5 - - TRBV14 TGTGCCAGCAGCCCATACCAGGGAGAGACCCAGTACTTC CASSPYQGETQYF
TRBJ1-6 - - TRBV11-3 TGTGCCAGCAGCTTAGAAAGGGGATCACCCCTCCACTTT CASSLERGSPLHF
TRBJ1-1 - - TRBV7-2 TGTGCCAGCAGCTCCCCCGGGGGTAACACTGAAGCTTTCTTT CASSSPGGNTEAFF
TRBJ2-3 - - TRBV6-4 TGTGCCAGCAGCCGTACACAGTCAGATACGCAGTATTTT CASSRTQSDTQYF
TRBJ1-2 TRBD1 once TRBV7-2 TGTGCCAGCAGCCGGGGACAGGGGATAGCTAACTATGGCTACACCTTC CASSRGQGIANYGYTF
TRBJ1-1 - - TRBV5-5 TGTGCCAGCAGCCAAGACAGTAACACTGAAGCTTTCTTT CASSQDSNTEAFF
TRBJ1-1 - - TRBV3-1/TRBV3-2 TGTGCCAGCAGCCCCCACAGGCCAGTGAACACTGAAGCTTTCTTT CASSPHRPVNTEAFF
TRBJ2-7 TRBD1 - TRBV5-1 TGCGCCAGCAGCTATAGGACAGGGGACGAGCAGTACTTC CASSYRTGDEQYF
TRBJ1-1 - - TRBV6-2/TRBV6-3 TGTGCCAGCAGTTACGGACAGACCACTGAAGCTTTCTTT CASSYGQTTEAFF
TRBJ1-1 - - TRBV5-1 TGCGCCAGCAGCTTGGCCAACCGGGAAGCTTTCTTT CASSLANREAFF
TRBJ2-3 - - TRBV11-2 TGTGCCAGCAGCTTGGGCAGGGGCCCAGATACGCAGTATTTT CASSLGRGPDTQYF
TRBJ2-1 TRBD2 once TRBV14 TGTGCCAGCAGCCGACGTCTAGCGGGAGAGTCTTACAATGAGCAGTTCTTC CASSRRLAGESYNEQFF
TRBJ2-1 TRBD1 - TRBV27 TGTGCCAGCAGCCCAAGAGGGACAGGGTTTGGTGAGCAGTTCTTC CASSPRGTGFGEQFF
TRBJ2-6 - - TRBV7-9 TGTGCCAGCAGCTTAGGCAGGAACCCTGGGGCCAACGTCCTGACTTTC CASSLGRNPGANVLTF
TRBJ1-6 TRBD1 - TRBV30 TGTGCCTGGAGGATTCGGGACAGGGAAAATTCACCCCTCCACTTT CAWRIRDRENSPLHF
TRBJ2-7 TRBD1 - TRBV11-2 TGTGCCAGCAGCTTAAACCGGGACAGCTCCTACGAGCAGTACTTC CASSLNRDSSYEQYF
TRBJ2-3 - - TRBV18 TGTGCCAGCTCACCACTGGGAGAGGATACGCAGTATTTT CASSPLGEDTQYF
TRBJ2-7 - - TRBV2 TGTGCCAGCAGTGAGCAGAGGGGGTACGAGCAGTACTTC CASSEQRGYEQYF
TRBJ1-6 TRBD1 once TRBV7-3 TGTGCCAGCAGTCAGGGGGGACAGGGAAATTCACCCCTCCACTTT CASSQGGQGNSPLHF
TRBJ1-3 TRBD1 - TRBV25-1 TGTGCCAGCAGTGAATTTTGGACAGGCGAAGGAAACACCATATATTTT CASSEFWTGEGNTIYF
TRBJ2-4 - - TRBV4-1 TGCGCCAGCAGCCAAGTGGGGGGAGTAGGGGCCAAAAACATTCAGTACTTC CASSQVGGVGAKNIQYF
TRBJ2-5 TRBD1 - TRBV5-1 TGCGCCAGCCGACAGGGGATACAAGAGACCCAGTACTTC CASRQGIQETQYF
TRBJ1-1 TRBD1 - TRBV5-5 TGTGCCAGCAGCTACAGGACAGGGGGCGATACTGAAGCTTTCTTT CASSYRTGGDTEAFF
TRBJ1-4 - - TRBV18 TGTGCCAGCTCCCTGGAGGGCGGATCTAATGAAAAACTGTTTTTT CASSLEGGSNEKLFF